Sequencing of this TCR beta chain was carried out in a study of cytomegalovirus exposure and HLA in healthy donors. Trimming took 1 base from V and 8 from J, leaving 23 bases between them. This CDR3 has 17 amino acids. Germline V gene sequence: CDR1 LGHNA, CDR2 YNFKEQ. PCR employed 60 Vbeta and 13 Jbeta primers. The protocol was immunoSEQ multiplex PCR, while the TCRdb copy is restricted to in-frame clones and leaves out a portion. The sample includes almost 200,000 clones, around 85% of them seen just once. This sequence originates from a woman aged 45-65 years in good health and CMV-seronegative. The chain has TRBV4-2 and TRBJ1-2, with D unclear. Sequences were obtained from PBMCs. The CDR3 sequence: CASSQVSAGIRREGYTF. The CDR3 bases are TGTGCCAGCAGCCAAGTGTCCGCGGGGATCCGACGTGAAGGCTACACCTTC.